These 13 T cell receptor beta chains originate from one sample sequenced in a study of cytomegalovirus exposure and HLA in healthy donors. The PCR employed 60 Vbeta primers together with 13 Jbeta primers. Generated by immunoSEQ multiplex PCR, the TCRdb table keeps only in-frame clones and is missing some. The table includes 150,000 to 200,000 clones, 80% to 85% detected once. Sequences were obtained from PBMCs. These receptors were taken from a woman aged 25 to 45 in good health and CMV-seronegative.

This rearrangement joins TRBV28 to TRBJ1-5; 12 bases are shared with TRBD1. Germline CDR1 is MDHEN and CDR2 is SYDVKM. The CDR3 spans 19 residues. Unmatched junction bases numbered 13, after V lost 7 bases and J lost 0 bases. This CDR3 is CASTHLRDRGPYSNQPQHF. DNA for the CDR3: TGTGCCAGCACCCATCTGCGGGACAGGGGGCCCTATAGCAATCAGCCCCAGCATTTT.

The genes are TRBV6-1 and TRBJ2-2, with 8 bases lining up with TRBD1. Germline V gene lookup returns CDR1 MNHNS and CDR2 SASEGT. The CDR3 contains 14 residues. V trimming: 5 bases; J trimming: 5 bases; junction bases outside the gene matches: 4. In nucleotides, the CDR3 is TGTGCCAGCAGTACCGACAGGGGAACCGGGGAGCTGTTTTTT. This translates into CASSTDRGTGELFF.

This clone was recorded only once. This sequence joins TRBV27 and TRBJ1-2, with a possible D match to TRBD1 (5 bases). The CDR3 covers 17 residues. Germline V gene sequence: CDR1 MNHEY, CDR2 SMNVEV (reference sequence). The ends were cut back, 0 bases at V and 0 bases at J, with 14 bases in the middle. The CDR3 loop reads CASSLSPSGRANYGYTF. The CDR3 bases are TGTGCCAGCAGTTTATCGCCTAGTGGCAGGGCTAACTATGGCTACACCTTC.

With respect to this clone: The junction departs from the called germline gene at one end, perhaps through a read error. This sample includes further DNA sequences coding for the same CDR3. V and J are TRBV28 and TRBJ2-7, with D perhaps TRBD1 (7 bases). Germline CDR1 MDHEN, CDR2 SYDVKM. The CDR3 totals 15 residues. The CDR3 region is CASSLAQGGSYEQYF. The CDR3 DNA sequence: TGTGCCAGCAGTTTAGCGCAGGGGGGCTCCTACGAGCAATACTTC.

V and J are TRBV4-2 and TRBJ2-1; 13 bases are a match to TRBD2. The J segment lost 6 bases and the V segment lost 3 bases, leaving 8 bases of the junction unmatched. CDR3 length equals 17 residues. CDR1 and CDR2 from the germline V gene are LGHNA and YNFKEQ. The CDR3: CASSQTLAGGLSNEQFF. As DNA, the CDR3 is TGTGCCAGCAGCCAGACACTAGCGGGAGGGCTAAGCAATGAGCAGTTCTTC.

This chain connects TRBV11-2 to TRBJ2-1, with 8 positions matching TRBD2. From germline, CDR1 is SGHAT and CDR2 FQNNGV. Trimming at V came to 1 base and at J to 11 bases, leaving 4 bases not matched to a gene. This CDR3 has 13 amino acids. The CDR3 DNA is TGTGCCAGCAGCTTAGCGGGGGGGCCTAAGCAGTTCTTC. It is translated as CASSLAGGPKQFF.

The rearrangement joins TRBV9 to TRBJ2-1; 9 bases map to TRBD1. CDR3 length equals 13 residues. J was trimmed by 5 bases and V by 7 bases; bases with no gene match: 4. Germline CDR1 is SGDLS and CDR2 is YYNGEE. CDR3: CASGTGRDNEQFF. For the CDR3, the DNA is TGTGCCAGCGGGACAGGGCGTGACAATGAGCAGTTCTTC.

This chain links TRBV7-9 with TRBJ2-1, with a tentative D call TRBD1 (7 bases). The germline V and J ends were trimmed by 2 bases and 2 bases, with 10 bases remaining between them. Germline V gene sequence: CDR1 SEHNR, CDR2 FQNEAQ (reference sequence). This CDR3 comprises 15 residues. Written as DNA, the CDR3 is TGTGCCAGCAGCTTAAGCAGGGGGGCCTACAATGAGCAGTTCTTC. This codes for CASSLSRGAYNEQFF.

The chain links TRBV5-5 to TRBJ2-6, with 9 bases fitting TRBD2. The CDR3 has 20 amino acids. J was trimmed by 0 bases and V by 2 bases; bases with no gene match: 12. The V gene's germline CDR1 is SGHKS and CDR2 YYEKEE (reference sequence). The CDR3 DNA reads as TGTGCCAGCAGCTTACGCGGGGGGGGCAGGACACCCTCTGGGGCCAACGTCCTGACTTTC. Translation gives CASSLRGGGRTPSGANVLTF.

The genes are TRBV6-4 and TRBJ2-1; the match to TRBD2 covers 8 bases. From germline, CDR1 is MRHNA and CDR2 SNTAGT. The CDR3 is 15 amino acids. V gave up 0 bases and J gave up 5 bases; unmatched junction bases: 3. The CDR3 DNA reads as TGTGCCAGCAGTGACTCCAGCGGGGGCCACAATGAGCAGTTCTTC. It is translated as CASSDSSGGHNEQFF.

The table lists this clone with a count of one. This chain links TRBV7-8 with TRBJ1-1, with 8 bases matching TRBD1. Per the germline V gene, CDR1 is SGHVS and CDR2 is FQNEAQ. V lost 3 bases and J lost 3; bases outside the gene matches: 6. CDR3 length equals 15 residues. The CDR3 reads CASSFRGRGYTEAFF. CDR3 coding DNA: TGTGCCAGCAGCTTCAGGGGGCGAGGGTACACTGAAGCTTTCTTT.

The J gene is TRBJ2-7, the V gene TRBV7-9; D is uncertain. Germline CDR1 reads SEHNR; CDR2 reads FQNEAQ (reference sequence). The CDR3 length is 15 residues. V shed 6 bases and J shed 3 bases, with 18 bases lying between them. In nucleotides, the CDR3 is TGTGCCAGCAGTCATACAAGTTCTGATAACTACGAGCAGTACTTC. This codes for CASSHTSSDNYEQYF. Combining the CDR3 with reference TRBV7-9 and TRBJ2-7 gives the whole variable domain DTGVSQNPRHKITKRGQNVTFRCDPISEHNRLYWYRQTLGQGPEFLTYFQNEAQLEKSRLLSDRFSAERPKGSFSTLEIQRTEQGDSAMYLCASSHTSSDNYEQYFGPGTRLTVT.

The CDR3: CASILAINYGYTF. The CDR3 nucleotides are TGTGCCAGCATATTGGCCATCAACTATGGCTACACCTTC. This chain joins TRBV2 and TRBJ1-2; D call uncertain. CDR1 and CDR2 (germline): SNHLY, FYNNEI. With 7 bases removed from V and 2 bases from J, the gap between germline ends came to 11 bases. The CDR3 sequence is 13 residues long.